This T cell receptor beta chain was retrieved from a study of blood T cell repertoires in COVID-19. Clones were sequenced by immunoSEQ multiplex PCR, and TCRdb holds only the in-frame ones, with some missing. The repertoire holds about 140,000 clones, with 85% to 90% as singletons. CDR1 and CDR2 (germline): SGHRS, YFSETQ. The length of the CDR3 is 16 residues. V lost 4 bases to trimming and J lost 0 bases; unmatched junction nucleotides: 10. This clone appeared a single time. The sequence came from a woman aged 60 to 75 with acute or convalescent COVID-19. Sequencing was performed on peripheral blood. This chain connects TRBV5-1 to TRBJ2-7; 7 bases map to TRBD1. The CDR3 is CASSLQGTAFSYEQYF. The CDR3 region has the DNA TGCGCCAGCAGCCTACAGGGGACAGCGTTCTCCTACGAGCAGTACTTC. The full variable domain, its missing parts supplied by reference TRBV5-1 and TRBJ2-7, is KAGVTQTPRYLIKTRGQQVTLSCSPISGHRSVSWYQQTPGQGLQFLFEYFSETQRNKGNFPGRFSGRQFSNSRSEMNVSTLELGDSALYLCASSLQGTAFSYEQYFGPGTRLTVT.